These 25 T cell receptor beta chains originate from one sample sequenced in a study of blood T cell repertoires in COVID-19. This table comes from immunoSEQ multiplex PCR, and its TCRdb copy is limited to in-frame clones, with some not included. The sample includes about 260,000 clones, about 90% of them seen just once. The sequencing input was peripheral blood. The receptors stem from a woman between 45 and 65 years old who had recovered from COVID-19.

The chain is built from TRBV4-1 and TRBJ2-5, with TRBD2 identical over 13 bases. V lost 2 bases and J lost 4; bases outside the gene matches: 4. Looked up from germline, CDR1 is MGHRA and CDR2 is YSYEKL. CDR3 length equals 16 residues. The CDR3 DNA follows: TGCGCCAGCAGCCAAATACTAGCGGGGGGGCCAGAGACCCAGTACTTC. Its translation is CASSQILAGGPETQYF.

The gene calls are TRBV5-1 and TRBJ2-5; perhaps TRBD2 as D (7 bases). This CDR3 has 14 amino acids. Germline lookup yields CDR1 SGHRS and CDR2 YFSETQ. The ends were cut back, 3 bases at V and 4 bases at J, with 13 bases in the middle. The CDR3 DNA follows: TGCGCCAGCAGCTCCGATAGGGGGGGAGAGACCCAGTACTTC. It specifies CASSSDRGGETQYF.

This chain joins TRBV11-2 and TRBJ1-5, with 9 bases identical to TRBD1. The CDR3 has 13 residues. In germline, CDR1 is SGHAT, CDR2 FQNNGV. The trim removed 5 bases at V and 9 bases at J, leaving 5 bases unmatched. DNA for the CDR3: TGTGCCAGCAGCGCAGGACAGGGGAGGCCCCAGCATTTT. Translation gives CASSAGQGRPQHF.

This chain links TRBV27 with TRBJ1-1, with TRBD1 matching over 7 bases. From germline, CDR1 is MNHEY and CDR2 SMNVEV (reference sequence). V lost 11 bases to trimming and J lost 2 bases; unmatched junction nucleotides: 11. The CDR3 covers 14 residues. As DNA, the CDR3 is TGTGCCGCCCGGGACAGCCTCCTCAACACTGAAGCTTTCTTT. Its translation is CAARDSLLNTEAFF.

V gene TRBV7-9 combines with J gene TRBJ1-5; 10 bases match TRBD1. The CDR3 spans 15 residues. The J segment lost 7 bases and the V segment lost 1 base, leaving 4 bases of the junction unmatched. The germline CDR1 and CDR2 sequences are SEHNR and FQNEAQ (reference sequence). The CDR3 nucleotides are TGTGCCAGCAGCTTAGGGGGGGACAGGGGACAGCCCCAGCATTTT. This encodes CASSLGGDRGQPQHF.

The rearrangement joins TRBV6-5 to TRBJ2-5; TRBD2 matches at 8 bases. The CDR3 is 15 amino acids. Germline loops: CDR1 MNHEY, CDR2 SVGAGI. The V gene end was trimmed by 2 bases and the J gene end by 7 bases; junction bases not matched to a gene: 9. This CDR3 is CASSYVGTSHGTQYF. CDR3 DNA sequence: TGTGCCAGCAGTTACGTCGGGACTAGTCATGGGACCCAGTACTTC.

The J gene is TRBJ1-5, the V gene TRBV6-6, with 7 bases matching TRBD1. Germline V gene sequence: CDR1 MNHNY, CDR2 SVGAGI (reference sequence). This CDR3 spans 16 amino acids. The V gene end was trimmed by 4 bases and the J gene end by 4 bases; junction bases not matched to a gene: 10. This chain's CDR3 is CASSFWTGRENQPQHF. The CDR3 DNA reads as TGTGCCAGCAGTTTCTGGACAGGTCGGGAAAATCAGCCCCAGCATTTT.

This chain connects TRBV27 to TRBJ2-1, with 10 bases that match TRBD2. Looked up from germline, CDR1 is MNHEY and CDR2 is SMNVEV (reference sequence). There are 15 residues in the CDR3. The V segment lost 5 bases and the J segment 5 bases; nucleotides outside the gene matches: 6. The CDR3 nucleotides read TGTGCCAGCAGTCCCACAGCGGGGGGGAACAATGAGCAGTTCTTC. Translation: CASSPTAGGNNEQFF.

Here the CDR3 DNA reads TGTGCCAGCAGTGGGACAGTTGAAGCTTTCTTT. Residues: CASSGTVEAFF. The rearrangement joins TRBV2 to TRBJ1-1; tentative D call: TRBD1 (6 bases). Germline V gene lookup returns CDR1 SNHLY and CDR2 FYNNEI. The length of the CDR3 is 11 residues. V was cut by 4 bases and J by 7 bases, with 7 bases left in between. Variable domain in full (rest from reference TRBV2 and TRBJ1-1): EPEVTQTPSHQVTQMGQEVILRCVPISNHLYFYWYRQILGQKVEFLVSFYNNEISEKSEIFDDQFSVERPDGSNFTLKIRSTKLEDSAMYFCASSGTVEAFFGQGTRLTVV.

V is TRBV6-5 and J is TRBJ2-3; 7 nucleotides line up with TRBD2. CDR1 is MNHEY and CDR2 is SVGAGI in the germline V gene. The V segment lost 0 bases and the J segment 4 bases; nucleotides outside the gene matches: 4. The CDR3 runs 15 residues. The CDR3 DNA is TGTGCCAGCAGTTACTCGGCAGGGAGGGCAGATACGCAGTATTTT. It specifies CASSYSAGRADTQYF.

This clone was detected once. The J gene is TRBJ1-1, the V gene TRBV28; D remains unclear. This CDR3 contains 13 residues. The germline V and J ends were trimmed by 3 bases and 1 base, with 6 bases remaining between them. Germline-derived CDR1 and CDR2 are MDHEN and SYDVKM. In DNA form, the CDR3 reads TGTGCCAGCAGTTTCCACAGGAACACTGAAGCTTTCTTT. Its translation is CASSFHRNTEAFF. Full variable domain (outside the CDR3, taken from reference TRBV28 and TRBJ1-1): DVKVTQSSRYLVKRTGEKVFLECVQDMDHENMFWYRQDPGLGLRLIYFSYDVKMKEKGDIPEGYSVSREKKERFSLILESASTNQTSMYLCASSFHRNTEAFFGQGTRLTVV.

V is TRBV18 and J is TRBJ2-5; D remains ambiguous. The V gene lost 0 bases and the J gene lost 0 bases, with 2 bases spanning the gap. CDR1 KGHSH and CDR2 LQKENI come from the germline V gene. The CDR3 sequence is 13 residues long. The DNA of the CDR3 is TGTGCCAGCTCACCACCTAACCAAGAGACCCAGTACTTC. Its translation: CASSPPNQETQYF.

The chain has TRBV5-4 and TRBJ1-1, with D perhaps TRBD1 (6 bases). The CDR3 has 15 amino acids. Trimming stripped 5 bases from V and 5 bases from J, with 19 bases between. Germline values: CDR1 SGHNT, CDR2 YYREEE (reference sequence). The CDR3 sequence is CASSSPKQGATEAFF. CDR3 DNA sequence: TGTGCCAGCAGTTCCCCTAAACAGGGTGCTACTGAAGCTTTCTTT.

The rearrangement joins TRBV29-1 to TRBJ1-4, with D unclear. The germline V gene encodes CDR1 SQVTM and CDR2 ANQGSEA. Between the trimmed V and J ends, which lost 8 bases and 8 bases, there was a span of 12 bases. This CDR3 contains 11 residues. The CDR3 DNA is TGCAGCTCAACCTGGAGGGAAAAACTGTTTTTT. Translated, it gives CSSTWREKLFF.

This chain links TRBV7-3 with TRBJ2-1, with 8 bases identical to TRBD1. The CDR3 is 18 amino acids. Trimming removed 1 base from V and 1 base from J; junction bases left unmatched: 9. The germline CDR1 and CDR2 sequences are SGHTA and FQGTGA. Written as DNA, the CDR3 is TGTGCCAGCAGCTTAATAGGCAGGGGGCGCGGGTCCTACAATGAGCAGTTCTTC. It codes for CASSLIGRGRGSYNEQFF.

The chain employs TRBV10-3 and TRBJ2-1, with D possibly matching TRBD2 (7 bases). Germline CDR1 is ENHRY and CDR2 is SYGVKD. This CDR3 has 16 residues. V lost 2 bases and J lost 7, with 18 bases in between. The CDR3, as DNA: TGTGCCATCAGTGAGGGGGGGGGCCCTAGTAGGAATGAGCAGTTCTTC. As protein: CAISEGGGPSRNEQFF.

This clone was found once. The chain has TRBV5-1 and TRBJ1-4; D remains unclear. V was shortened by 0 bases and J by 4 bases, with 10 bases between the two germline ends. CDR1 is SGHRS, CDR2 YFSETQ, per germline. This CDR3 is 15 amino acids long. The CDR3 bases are TGCGCCAGCAGCTTGGCAGGATTGGGTAATGAAAAACTGTTTTTT. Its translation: CASSLAGLGNEKLFF.

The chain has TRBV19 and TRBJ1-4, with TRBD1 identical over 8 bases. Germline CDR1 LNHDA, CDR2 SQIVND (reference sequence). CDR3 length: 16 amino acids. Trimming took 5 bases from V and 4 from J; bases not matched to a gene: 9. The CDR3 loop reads CASSLRTGQYNEKLFF. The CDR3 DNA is TGTGCCAGTAGTCTCCGGACAGGGCAGTATAATGAAAAACTGTTTTTT.

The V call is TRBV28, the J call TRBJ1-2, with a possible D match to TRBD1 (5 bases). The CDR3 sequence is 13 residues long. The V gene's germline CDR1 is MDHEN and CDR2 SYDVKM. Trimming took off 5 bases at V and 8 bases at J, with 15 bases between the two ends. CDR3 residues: CASSKPQGSGYTF. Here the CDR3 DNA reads TGTGCCAGCAGTAAACCTCAGGGATCCGGCTACACCTTC.

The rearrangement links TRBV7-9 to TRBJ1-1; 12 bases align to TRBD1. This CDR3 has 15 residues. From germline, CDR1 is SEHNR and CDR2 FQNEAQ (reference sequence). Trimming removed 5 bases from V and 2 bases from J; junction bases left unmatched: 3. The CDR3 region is CASSTGTGGNTEAFF. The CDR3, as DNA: TGTGCCAGCAGCACCGGGACAGGGGGCAACACTGAAGCTTTCTTT. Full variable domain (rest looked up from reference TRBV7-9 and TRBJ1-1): DTGVSQNPRHKITKRGQNVTFRCDPISEHNRLYWYRQTLGQGPEFLTYFQNEAQLEKSRLLSDRFSAERPKGSFSTLEIQRTEQGDSAMYLCASSTGTGGNTEAFFGQGTRLTVV.

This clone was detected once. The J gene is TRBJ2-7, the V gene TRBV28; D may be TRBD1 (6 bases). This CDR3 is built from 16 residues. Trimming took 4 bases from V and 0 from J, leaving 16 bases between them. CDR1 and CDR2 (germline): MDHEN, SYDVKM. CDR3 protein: CASSSPQGRSSYEQYF. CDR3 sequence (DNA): TGTGCCAGCAGTTCCCCACAGGGAAGAAGCTCCTACGAGCAGTACTTC.

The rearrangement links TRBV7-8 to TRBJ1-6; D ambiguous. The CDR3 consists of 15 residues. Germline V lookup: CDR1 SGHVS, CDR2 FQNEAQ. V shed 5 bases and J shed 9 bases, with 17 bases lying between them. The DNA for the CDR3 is TGTGCCAGCAGCCCGGCCGGATCCCCGGGTTCACCCCTCCACTTT. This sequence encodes CASSPAGSPGSPLHF.

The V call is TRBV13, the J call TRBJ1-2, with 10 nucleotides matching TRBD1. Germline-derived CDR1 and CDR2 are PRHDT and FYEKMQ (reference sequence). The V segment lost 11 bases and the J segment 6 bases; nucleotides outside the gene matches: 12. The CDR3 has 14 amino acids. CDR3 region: CACQHRDRGDGYTF. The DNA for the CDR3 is TGTGCCTGCCAGCACCGGGACAGGGGAGATGGCTACACCTTC.

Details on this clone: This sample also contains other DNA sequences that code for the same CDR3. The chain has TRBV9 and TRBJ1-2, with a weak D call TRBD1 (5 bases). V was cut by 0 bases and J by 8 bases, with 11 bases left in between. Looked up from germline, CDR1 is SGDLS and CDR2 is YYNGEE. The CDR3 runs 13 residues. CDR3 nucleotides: TGTGCCAGCAGCGTAGTTTCGGGGGAGGGCTACACCTTC. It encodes CASSVVSGEGYTF.

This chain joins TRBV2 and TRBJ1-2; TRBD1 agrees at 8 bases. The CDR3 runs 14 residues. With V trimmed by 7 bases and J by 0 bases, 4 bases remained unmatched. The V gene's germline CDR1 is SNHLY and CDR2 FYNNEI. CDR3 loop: CASTDRGANYGYTF. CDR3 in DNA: TGTGCCAGCACCGACAGGGGAGCTAACTATGGCTACACCTTC.